The TCR beta chain described here comes from a study of T cell repertoires in cytomegalovirus infection. Across the whole study: An indication of both CMV infection and matching HLA type came from public TCR beta signatures.

General study findings and limits: What dominated the ex vivo response were HLA-C-restricted CMV-specific TCR beta clonotypes. The study identified carriers of CMV plus the relevant HLA from cumulative public TCR beta family frequency.

CDR1 is SGHVS, CDR2 FQNEAQ, per germline. The CDR3 has 12 residues. The ends were cut back, 5 bases at V and 6 bases at J, with 10 bases in the middle. A single record per CDR3 protein comes from TCRdb applying MiXCR to the reads. The sample has under 200,000 distinct CDR3 sequences, about a tenth seen once; the top ten hold approximately 4.3%. This clonotype has ten or more counts. Its specificity is unknown. This chain uses TRBV7-8 with TRBJ1-2; possible D gene TRBD1, 6 bases. The TCR comes from a human donor in good health (CMV status not recorded). Some clones in this sample may be carry-over from other donors' samples. What was sequenced was PBMCs. The CDR3 DNA follows: TGTGCCAGCAGCCTAGGGGGGAATGGCTACACCTTC. It is translated as CASSLGGNGYTF.